This passage covers 8 T cell receptor beta chains from one sample sequenced in a study of shared clonotypes between healthy human individuals. Naive CD8 populations comprised CD45RO-negative cells positively selected for CCR7, excluding terminally differentiated effector memory CD45RA+ cells. TCRdb's copy holds only in-frame clones and misses some; the assay was immunoSEQ multiplex PCR. The sample lists about 680,000 clones, roughly nine tenths occurring once. The sample comprised naive CD8+ T cells sorted from blood. These TCRs come from a man aged 25-45 years in good health.

A remark on this clone: This same CDR3 is encoded by further DNA sequences in the sample. The CDR3 DNA is TGTGCCAGCAGCGTAGGCGGGGCGCGAACCGGGGAGCTGTTTTTT. This gives the protein CASSVGGARTGELFF. The chain couples TRBV9 to TRBJ2-2; possibly TRBD2 for D (6 bases). With 0 bases removed from V and 5 bases from J, the gap between germline ends came to 11 bases. Germline V lookup: CDR1 SGDLS, CDR2 YYNGEE. This CDR3 contains 15 residues. The whole variable domain, filled in from reference TRBV9 and TRBJ2-2, reads DSGVTQTPKHLITATGQRVTLRCSPRSGDLSVYWYQQSLDQGLQFLIQYYNGEERAKGNILERFSAQQFPDLHSELNLSSLELGDSALYFCASSVGGARTGELFFGEGSRLTVL.

This CDR3 is CASSEGRPDYEQYF. As DNA, the CDR3 is TGTGCCAGCAGTGAAGGTCGACCCGACTACGAGCAGTACTTC. The gene calls are TRBV6-1 and TRBJ2-7; D remains ambiguous. V lost 1 base, J lost 3 bases, and 10 bases lay in between. CDR3 length: 14 residues. In germline, CDR1 is MNHNS, CDR2 SASEGT.

The V gene is TRBV5-6, the J gene TRBJ2-1, with 12 bases fitting TRBD1. The V and J ends lost 6 bases and 8 bases, in that order; junction bases with no gene match: 12. The CDR3 covers 16 residues. CDR1 is SGHDT, CDR2 YYEEEE, per germline. The CDR3 region has the DNA TGTGCCAGCAACAAGGACACGGGACAGGGGGCTTATGAGCAGTTCTTC. Translating it yields CASNKDTGQGAYEQFF.

The CDR3 is CASSLAEGLALYEQYF. As DNA, the CDR3 is TGCGCCAGCAGCTTGGCAGAGGGACTAGCGCTCTACGAGCAGTACTTC. This chain links TRBV5-1 with TRBJ2-7, with TRBD2 matching over 10 bases. V lost 0 bases and J lost 3; bases outside the gene matches: 6. The CDR3 has 16 amino acids. Germline CDR1 is SGHRS and CDR2 is YFSETQ.

In this sample, this clone turned up a few times. The chain is built from TRBV7-9 and TRBJ2-3; D might be TRBD1 or TRBD2, each matching 6 bases. The germline CDR1 and CDR2 sequences are SEHNR and FQNEAQ (reference sequence). V dropped 2 bases and J dropped 0 bases, with 12 bases sitting between them. There are 16 residues in the CDR3. CDR3 DNA: TGTGCCAGCAGCTTAAACGGCGGGACAAGCACAGATACGCAGTATTTT. Protein sequence: CASSLNGGTSTDTQYF.

This clone came up once. The V and J genes are TRBV9 and TRBJ2-7; D not resolved. V lost 3 bases to trimming and J lost 0 bases, with 7 bases between them. The CDR3 is made up of 13 amino acids. Germline CDR1 reads SGDLS; CDR2 reads YYNGEE. The CDR3 bases are TGTGCCAGCAGCGCGGAAAACTCCTACGAGCAGTACTTC. Translated: CASSAENSYEQYF. Full variable domain (outside the CDR3, taken from reference TRBV9 and TRBJ2-7): DSGVTQTPKHLITATGQRVTLRCSPRSGDLSVYWYQQSLDQGLQFLIQYYNGEERAKGNILERFSAQQFPDLHSELNLSSLELGDSALYFCASSAENSYEQYFGPGTRLTVT.

CDR3 amino acids: CSVEEIGSLNTEAFF. The CDR3 coding sequence is TGCAGCGTTGAAGAAATTGGCAGTTTGAACACTGAAGCTTTCTTT. V usage is TRBV29-1 and J usage is TRBJ1-1; D is unclear. The V end was cut by 0 bases, the J end by 0 bases, with 11 bases between. The germline CDR1 and CDR2 sequences are SQVTM and ANQGSEA. This CDR3 contains 15 residues.

The V and J genes are TRBV11-2 and TRBJ2-3; D remains unclear. The CDR3 spans 12 residues. Between the trimmed V and J ends, which lost 0 bases and 4 bases, there was a span of 2 bases. Germline values: CDR1 SGHAT, CDR2 FQNNGV. CDR3 sequence reads: CASSLEADTQYF. The DNA for the CDR3 is TGTGCCAGCAGCTTAGAAGCAGATACGCAGTATTTT.